The 29 T cell receptor beta chains below were found in one sample sequenced in a study of blood T cells in healthy people across ages. It was with a sample-barcoded 5' primer and a J-beta primer mix that a second PCR of roughly 7 to 12 cycles was run. Via MiXCR, TCRdb re-called the 5' RACE reads, giving one row per CDR3 protein. Here the sample spans roughly 1,300,000 distinct CDR3 sequences, roughly 59% being singletons. The sample was blood. These TCRs come from a man between 18 and 29 years old in good health.

V gene TRBV3-1 combines with J gene TRBJ1-1, with TRBD1 matching over 9 bases. The germline gives CDR1 LGHDT, CDR2 YNNKEL (reference sequence). The V segment lost 8 bases and the J segment 8 bases; nucleotides outside the gene matches: 3. The CDR3 is 11 residues long. The CDR3 nucleotides are TGTGCCAGCGGACAGGGGAGAGAAGCTTTCTTT. The encoded protein is CASGQGREAFF. Complete variable domain (other parts from reference TRBV3-1 and TRBJ1-1): DTAVSQTPKYLVTQMGNDKSIKCEQNLGHDTMYWYKQDSKKFLKIMFSYNNKELIINETVPNRFSPKSPDKAHLNLHINSLELGDSAVYFCASGQGREAFFGQGTRLTVV.

J is TRBJ2-3 and V is TRBV5-1; no clear D. Germline CDR1 reads SGHRS; CDR2 reads YFSETQ. The CDR3 totals 14 residues. V lost 3 bases to trimming and J lost 0 bases, with 8 bases between them. CDR3 region: CASSSKGSTDTQYF. The CDR3 nucleotides are TGCGCCAGCAGCTCCAAAGGGAGCACAGATACGCAGTATTTT.

The chain employs TRBV9 and TRBJ2-1; D not certain. Per the germline V gene, CDR1 is SGDLS and CDR2 is YYNGEE. Trimming cost V 0 bases and J 0 bases, with 7 bases left between them. The CDR3 consists of 15 residues. The CDR3 loop is CASSVVSSSYNEQFF. CDR3 bases: TGTGCCAGCAGCGTAGTTAGTAGCTCCTACAATGAGCAGTTCTTC.

This chain connects TRBV2 to TRBJ2-5; perhaps TRBD2 as D (5 bases). Germline V CDR1 and CDR2: SNHLY, FYNNEI. Trimming removed 3 bases from V and 2 bases from J, with 10 bases in between. There are 14 residues in the CDR3. The CDR3 loop reads CASSDKTNQETQYF. In nucleotides, the CDR3 is TGTGCCAGCAGTGATAAGACTAATCAAGAGACCCAGTACTTC. The entire variable domain, with the rest obtained from reference TRBV2 and TRBJ2-5, is as follows: EPEVTQTPSHQVTQMGQEVILRCVPISNHLYFYWYRQILGQKVEFLVSFYNNEISEKSEIFDDQFSVERPDGSNFTLKIRSTKLEDSAMYFCASSDKTNQETQYFGPGTRLLVL.

V usage is TRBV28 and J usage is TRBJ2-5; no firm D call. The CDR3 spans 13 residues. Germline lookup yields CDR1 MDHEN and CDR2 SYDVKM. Between the trimmed V and J ends, which lost 8 bases and 5 bases, there was a span of 15 bases. The CDR3 here is CASGHLLRETQYF. CDR3 DNA sequence: TGTGCCAGCGGGCATCTACTTAGGGAGACCCAGTACTTC.

This sequence joins TRBV27 and TRBJ2-1; TRBD1 aligns across 7 bases. The CDR3 runs 14 residues. Per germline, CDR1 MNHEY and CDR2 SMNVEV (reference sequence). With 6 bases clipped from V and 7 bases from J, the junction kept 9 bases outside the gene matches. The CDR3 nucleotides read TGTGCCAGCAGCTCCCCGGGACAGTTAAATGAGCAGTTCTTC. The encoded protein is CASSSPGQLNEQFF.

This clonotype occurred a few times. The rearrangement joins TRBV7-2 to TRBJ2-4; TRBD1 agrees at 12 bases. The J call is uncertain, as TRBJ2-7 better fits the DNA end. This CDR3 has 16 amino acids. Germline CDR1 and CDR2: SGHTA and FQGNSA. The CDR3 region has the DNA TGTGCCAGCAGCTTGCCGGGACAGGGGGCCTCCTACGAGCAGTACTTC. Residues: CASSLPGQGASYEQYF.

This clonotype was recorded only once. The chain is built from TRBV4-1 and TRBJ2-4; D is unresolved. The end of the DNA aligns better with TRBJ2-7, so the J call may be wrong. This CDR3 region has 14 residues. From germline, CDR1 is MGHRA and CDR2 YSYEKL. The CDR3 sequence: CASSQVELRYEQYF. DNA for the CDR3: TGCGCCAGCAGCCAAGTTGAGCTGCGCTACGAGCAGTACTTC.

The chain joins TRBV5-6 to TRBJ2-4; D gene unclear. This CDR3 comprises 13 residues. The V and J ends lost 4 bases and 2 bases respectively, with 7 bases between them. From germline, CDR1 is SGHDT and CDR2 YYEEEE. The CDR3, as DNA: TGTGCCAGCAGCGTGTATCCCAAAAACATTCAGTACTTC. It specifies CASSVYPKNIQYF.

The chain has TRBV2 and TRBJ1-2; 7 bases fit TRBD1. CDR1 is SNHLY, CDR2 FYNNEI, per germline. The V and J ends lost 4 bases and 8 bases, in that order; junction bases with no gene match: 7. The CDR3 has 13 amino acids. The CDR3 sequence: CASSAEGARGYTF. CDR3 coding DNA: TGTGCCAGCAGTGCTGAGGGGGCTCGAGGCTACACCTTC.

This sequence joins TRBV7-9 and TRBJ2-5, with 7 bases fitting TRBD2. Looked up from germline, CDR1 is SEHNR and CDR2 is FQNEAQ (reference sequence). This CDR3 has 15 amino acids. With V trimmed by 3 bases and J by 2 bases, 6 bases remained unmatched. CDR3 nucleotide sequence: TGTGCCAGCAGCTTTTCCCAGGGAGGGCAAGAGACCCAGTACTTC. It specifies CASSFSQGGQETQYF.

The V gene is TRBV7-9, the J gene TRBJ1-4, with unresolved D. V lost 5 bases and J 8 bases, leaving 6 bases between the germline ends. CDR1 and CDR2 (germline): SEHNR, FQNEAQ (reference sequence). The CDR3 is made up of 11 amino acids. Written as DNA, the CDR3 is TGTGCCAGCAGCCCTTGGGAAAAACTGTTTTTT. Its translation: CASSPWEKLFF.

This clonotype was counted a single time. This chain links TRBV13 with TRBJ2-3; D is perhaps TRBD2 (5 bases). In germline, CDR1 is PRHDT, CDR2 FYEKMQ (reference sequence). The CDR3 extends over 16 amino acids. Between the trimmed V and J ends, which lost 0 bases and 8 bases, there was a span of 18 bases. The CDR3 DNA sequence: TGTGCCAGCAGCTTAGGCCCGGGAACGGTGTATGGTACGCAGTATTTT. It specifies CASSLGPGTVYGTQYF.

The chain has TRBV5-1 and TRBJ2-7, with 9 bases identical to TRBD1. Trimming cost V 4 bases and J 5 bases; bases outside gene matches: 13. This CDR3 has 16 residues. Germline assignment: CDR1 SGHRS and CDR2 YFSETQ. CDR3 DNA: TGCGCCAGCAGCCCCCCCTCCGGGACAGGGATCGACGAGCAGTACTTC. It yields the protein CASSPPSGTGIDEQYF.

V is TRBV27 and J is TRBJ2-3, with 8 bases lining up with TRBD1. V dropped 5 bases and J dropped 3; count of bases not matched to a gene: 10. Germline-derived CDR1 and CDR2 are MNHEY and SMNVEV (reference sequence). The CDR3 sequence is 16 residues long. In DNA, the CDR3 is TGTGCCAGCAGTCCCCTAGGACAGGGAGAGACAGATACGCAGTATTTT. Encoded protein: CASSPLGQGETDTQYF.

This clonotype was detected a few times. This chain links TRBV6-2 or TRBV6-3 with TRBJ1-1; D is perhaps TRBD1 (6 bases). The CDR3 is 15 residues long. Trimming took 6 bases from V and 1 from J, leaving 15 bases between them. Germline loops: CDR1 MNHEY, CDR2 SVGEGT. The CDR3 spells CASRPGQTSNTEAFF. CDR3 bases: TGTGCCAGCAGGCCCGGACAGACCTCGAACACTGAAGCTTTCTTT.

This clonotype was counted a few times. J is TRBJ2-1 and V is TRBV6-5; tentatively, D is TRBD1 or TRBD2 (5 bases each). Germline V lookup: CDR1 MNHEY, CDR2 SVGAGI. This CDR3 region has 15 residues. Trimming took off 5 bases at V and 0 bases at J, with 11 bases between the two ends. The CDR3 sequence is CASSRQRNSYNEQFF. In nucleotides, the CDR3 is TGTGCCAGCAGTAGACAGCGGAACTCCTACAATGAGCAGTTCTTC.

The V and J genes are TRBV5-6 and TRBJ2-7; possibly TRBD1 or TRBD2 for D (5 bases each). The CDR3 is 17 residues long. CDR1 and CDR2 from the germline V gene are SGHDT and YYEEEE. V gave up 4 bases and J gave up 6 bases, with 26 bases separating them. CDR3 region: CASSPGTSRRRLREQYF. The CDR3 DNA follows: TGTGCCAGCAGCCCCGGGACCTCACGCCGGCGGTTACGCGAGCAGTACTTC. The variable domain in full, completed from reference TRBV5-6 and TRBJ2-7, reads DAGVTQSPTHLIKTRGQQVTLRCSPKSGHDTVSWYQQALGQGPQFIFQYYEEEERQRGNFPDRFSGHQFPNYSSELNVNALLLGDSALYLCASSPGTSRRRLREQYFGPGTRLTVT.

This chain uses TRBV20-1 with TRBJ1-3; no reliable D call. The CDR3 runs to 14 residues. V dropped 3 bases and J dropped 2 bases, with 11 bases sitting between them. Germline V CDR1 and CDR2: DFQATT, SNEGSKA (reference sequence). This CDR3 is CSASRPNTGNTIYF. CDR3 nucleotide sequence: TGCAGTGCTAGTCGCCCAAACACTGGAAACACCATATATTTT.

The genes are TRBV6-6 and TRBJ2-5; the match to TRBD1 covers 9 bases. The better agreement between TRBJ2-7 and the DNA end casts doubt on the J call. The CDR3 length is 16 residues. Germline V gene lookup returns CDR1 MNHNY and CDR2 SVGAGI (reference sequence). CDR3 protein: CASTHSTGTGSHEQYF. CDR3 DNA sequence: TGTGCCAGCACCCATAGTACCGGGACAGGGTCCCACGAGCAGTACTTC.

Of note for this clonotype: The junction differs from germline at one of its ends, possibly a read error. The chain recombines TRBV4-1 with TRBJ2-1, with 7 bases matching TRBD1. The CDR3 runs to 15 residues. Germline CDR1 MGHRA, CDR2 YSYEKL. The chain's CDR3 is CASSHDLGQYKEQFF. In nucleotides, the CDR3 is TGCGCCAGCAGCCATGACTTGGGACAGTACAAGGAGCAGTTCTTC.

This chain joins TRBV5-1 and TRBJ2-1; 7 bases fit TRBD2. The CDR3 loop spans 16 amino acids. Germline assignment: CDR1 SGHRS and CDR2 YFSETQ. J lost 1 base, V lost 4 bases, and 8 bases had no gene match. CDR3 in DNA: TGCGCCAGCAGCCCGACTAGCACCCGTTCCTACAATGAGCAGTTCTTC. Translating it yields CASSPTSTRSYNEQFF.

This clonotype has a handful of counts. The V call is TRBV5-1, the J call TRBJ1-2; D unresolved. The CDR3 extends over 15 amino acids. Germline V gene lookup returns CDR1 SGHRS and CDR2 YFSETQ. Trimming left V 4 bases short and J 4 bases short, with 17 bases between. CDR3: CASSTEGGRGYGYTF. The DNA for the CDR3 is TGCGCCAGCAGCACCGAGGGTGGCCGAGGCTATGGCTACACCTTC.

This clonotype was counted between two and nine times. The CDR3 reads CASSQGLTNYEQYF. The CDR3 DNA is TGTGCCAGCAGCCAAGGACTCACCAACTACGAGCAGTACTTC. The V call is TRBV3-1, the J call TRBJ2-7; D not certain. Per germline, CDR1 LGHDT and CDR2 YNNKEL (reference sequence). This CDR3 region has 14 residues. V was shortened by 1 base and J by 3 bases, with 10 bases between the two germline ends.

The chain is built from TRBV29-1 and TRBJ1-2; D possibly corresponds to TRBD1 (6 bases). V shed 0 bases and J shed 4 bases, with 15 bases lying between them. Per the germline V gene, CDR1 is SQVTM and CDR2 is ANQGSEA. The CDR3 consists of 15 residues. CDR3 DNA: TGCAGCGTTGAAGAAATGGCAGGGGCCTTCTATGGCTACACCTTC. Translating it yields CSVEEMAGAFYGYTF.

The chain uses TRBV6-2 or TRBV6-3 and TRBJ1-1; D uncertain. From germline, CDR1 is MNHEY and CDR2 SVGEGT. The V end lost 8 bases, the J end lost 2 bases, and 12 bases lay between the germline ends. The CDR3 sequence is 13 residues long. The CDR3: CASLVHQNTEAFF. The DNA of the CDR3 is TGTGCCAGCCTAGTCCACCAAAACACTGAAGCTTTCTTT.

The chain has TRBV2 and TRBJ1-6; TRBD1 aligns across 11 bases. CDR1 is SNHLY, CDR2 FYNNEI, per germline. CDR3 length equals 14 residues. V was pared by 7 bases and J by 7 bases, with 3 bases of the junction left unmatched. CDR3 in DNA: TGTGCCAGCACGGACAGGGGGCCAAATTCACCCCTCCACTTT. Encoded protein: CASTDRGPNSPLHF.

This clonotype was detected a few times. This chain's CDR3 is CASSFRHEQYF. For the CDR3, the DNA is TGTGCCAGCAGTTTTCGGCACGAGCAGTACTTC. This chain connects TRBV27 to TRBJ2-7; no firm D call. CDR3 length equals 11 residues. Trimming removed 3 bases from V and 5 bases from J, with 5 bases in between. Germline loops: CDR1 MNHEY, CDR2 SMNVEV (reference sequence).

The gene calls are TRBV15 and TRBJ1-2; no firm D call. There are 14 residues in the CDR3. The V gene lost 2 bases and the J gene lost 4 bases, with 11 bases spanning the gap. CDR1 is LNHNV and CDR2 is YYDKDF in the germline V gene (reference sequence). CDR3 residues: CATSRTGVGYGYTF. The CDR3, as DNA: TGTGCCACCAGCAGAACTGGGGTCGGCTATGGCTACACCTTC.